This T cell receptor (beta chain) was observed in a study of circulating CD8 cells and anti-PD-1 response in melanoma. About the study: Responders had complete or partial responses; non-responders had stable or progressive disease.

Sample share makes this clonotype large. Its antigen remains unidentified. Notes on the study in general: Diversity ranked highest in DNEG and lowest in TIGIT subsets.

The QIAseq Immune Repertoire TCR panel built the libraries from around 15 ng of total RNA. In TCRdb, the reads were re-called with MiXCR into one record per CDR3 protein. The sample records 800 to 1,100 distinct CDR3 sequences, 5% to 6.5% being singletons. From live CD3+CD8+TCRalphabeta+ cells, four PD-1 and/or TIGIT subsets were sorted. V trimming: 10 bases; J trimming: 0 bases; junction bases outside the gene matches: 7. This CDR3 contains 14 residues. Germline V gene data show CDR1 as SNHLY and CDR2 as FYNNEI. V gene TRBV2 combines with J gene TRBJ1-1; 8 bases are a match to TRBD1. The sequence was collected from a human donor with melanoma. Sequences were derived from CD8+ T cells from PBMCs, sampled at baseline or after one month of anti-PD-1 therapy (not recorded which). The CDR3 bases are TGTGCCACGCAAGGACAGGGTTTGAACACTGAAGCTTTCTTT. Its protein is CATQGQGLNTEAFF.